Here is one T cell receptor (beta chain) with its context. Sample time point: newly diagnosed GD, antithyroid drugs for less than 3 months. After RNA was extracted from PBMCs, the TCR library was made from it. To make TCR beta libraries, researchers used iRepertoire HTBI primers and Arm-PCR of CDR3 regions. TCRdb analysed the multiplex PCR reads with MiXCR anew, one entry per CDR3 protein. The sample lists 560,000 or so distinct CDR3 sequences, roughly 15% occurring once. The data belong to a study of regulatory T cells in long-lasting Graves disease. These data also formed part of another study, on T cells in Graves' hyperthyroidism and ophthalmopathy.

Sequencing was performed on peripheral blood mononuclear cells (PBMCs), taken at new diagnosis, from a patient treated with antithyroid drugs. This TCR derives from a man younger than 35 with Graves disease.

The CDR3 region is CSADSMNEQFF. The DNA of the CDR3 is TGCAGTGCCGATTCTATGAATGAGCAGTTCTTC. This chain links TRBV20-1 with TRBJ2-1; D not resolved. The CDR3 totals 11 residues. V gave up 6 bases and J gave up 7 bases, with 10 bases separating them. Germline V gene sequence: CDR1 DFQATT, CDR2 SNEGSKA (reference sequence).